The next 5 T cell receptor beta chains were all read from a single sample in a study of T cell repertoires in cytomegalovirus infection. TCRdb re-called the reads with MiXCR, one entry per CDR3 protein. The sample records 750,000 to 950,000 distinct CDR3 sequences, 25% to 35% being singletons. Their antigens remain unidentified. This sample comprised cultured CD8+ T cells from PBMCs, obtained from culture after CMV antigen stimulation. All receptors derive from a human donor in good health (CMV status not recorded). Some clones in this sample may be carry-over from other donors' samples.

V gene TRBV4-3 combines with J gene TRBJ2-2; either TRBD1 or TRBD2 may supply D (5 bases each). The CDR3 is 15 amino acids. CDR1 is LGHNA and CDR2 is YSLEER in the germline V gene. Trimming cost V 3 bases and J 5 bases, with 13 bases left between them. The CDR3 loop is CASSHKRDATGELFF. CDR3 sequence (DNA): TGCGCCAGCAGCCATAAAAGGGACGCAACCGGGGAGCTGTTTTTT.

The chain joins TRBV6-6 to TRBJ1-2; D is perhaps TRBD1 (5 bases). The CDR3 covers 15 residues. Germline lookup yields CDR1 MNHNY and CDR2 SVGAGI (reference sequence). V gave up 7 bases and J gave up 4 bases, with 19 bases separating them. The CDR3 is CASITRGADSYGYTF. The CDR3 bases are TGTGCCAGCATAACTCGAGGGGCAGATAGCTATGGCTACACCTTC.

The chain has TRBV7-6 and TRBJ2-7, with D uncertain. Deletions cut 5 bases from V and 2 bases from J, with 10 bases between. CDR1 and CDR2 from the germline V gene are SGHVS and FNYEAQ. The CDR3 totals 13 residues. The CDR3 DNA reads TGTGCCAGCAGCCTAGGGTGGGCCTACGAGCAGTACGTC. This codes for CASSLGWAYEQYV.

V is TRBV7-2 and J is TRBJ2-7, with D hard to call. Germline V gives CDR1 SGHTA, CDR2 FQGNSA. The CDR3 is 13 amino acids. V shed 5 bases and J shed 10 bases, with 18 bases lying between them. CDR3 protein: CASSPPGPATQYF. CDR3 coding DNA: TGTGCCAGCAGCCCCCCCGGCCCGGCTACACAGTACTTC. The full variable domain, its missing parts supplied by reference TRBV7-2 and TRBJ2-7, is GAGVSQSPSNKVTEKGKDVELRCDPISGHTALYWYRQSLGQGLEFLIYFQGNSAPDKSGLPSDRFSAERTGGSVSTLTIQRTQQEDSAVYLCASSPPGPATQYFGPGTRLTVT.

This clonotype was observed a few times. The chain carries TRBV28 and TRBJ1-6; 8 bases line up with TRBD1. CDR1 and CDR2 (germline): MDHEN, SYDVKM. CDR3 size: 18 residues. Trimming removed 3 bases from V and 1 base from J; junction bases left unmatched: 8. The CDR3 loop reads CASSFDGQGRSYNSPLHF. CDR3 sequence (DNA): TGTGCCAGCAGTTTTGACGGACAGGGAAGGTCCTATAATTCACCCCTCCACTTT.